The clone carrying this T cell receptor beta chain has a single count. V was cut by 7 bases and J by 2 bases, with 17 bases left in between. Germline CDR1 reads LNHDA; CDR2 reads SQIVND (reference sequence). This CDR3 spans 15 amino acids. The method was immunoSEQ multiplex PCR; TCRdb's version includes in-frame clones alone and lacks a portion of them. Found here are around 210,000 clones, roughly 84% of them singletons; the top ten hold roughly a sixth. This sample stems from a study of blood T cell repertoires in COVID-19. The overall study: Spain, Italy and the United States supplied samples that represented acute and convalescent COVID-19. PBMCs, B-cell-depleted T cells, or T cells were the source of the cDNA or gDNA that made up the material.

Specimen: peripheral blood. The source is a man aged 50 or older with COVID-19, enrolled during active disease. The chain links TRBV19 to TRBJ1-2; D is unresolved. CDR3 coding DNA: TGTGCCAGTATCGACGGCGGCAGACTGAACTATGGCTACACCTTC. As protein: CASIDGGRLNYGYTF.